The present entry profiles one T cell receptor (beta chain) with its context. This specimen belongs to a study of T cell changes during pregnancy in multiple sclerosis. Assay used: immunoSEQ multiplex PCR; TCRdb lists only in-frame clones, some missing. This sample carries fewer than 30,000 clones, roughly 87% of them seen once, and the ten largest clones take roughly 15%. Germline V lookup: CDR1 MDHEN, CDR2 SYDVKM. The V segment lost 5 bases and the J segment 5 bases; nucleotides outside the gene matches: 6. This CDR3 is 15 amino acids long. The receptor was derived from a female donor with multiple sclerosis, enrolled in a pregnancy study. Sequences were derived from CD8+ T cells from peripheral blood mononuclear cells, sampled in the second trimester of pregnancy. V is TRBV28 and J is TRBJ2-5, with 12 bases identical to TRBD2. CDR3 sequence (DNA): TGTGCCAGCAGTACCTCTAGCGGGAGGGATGAGACCCAGTACTTC. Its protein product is CASSTSSGRDETQYF.